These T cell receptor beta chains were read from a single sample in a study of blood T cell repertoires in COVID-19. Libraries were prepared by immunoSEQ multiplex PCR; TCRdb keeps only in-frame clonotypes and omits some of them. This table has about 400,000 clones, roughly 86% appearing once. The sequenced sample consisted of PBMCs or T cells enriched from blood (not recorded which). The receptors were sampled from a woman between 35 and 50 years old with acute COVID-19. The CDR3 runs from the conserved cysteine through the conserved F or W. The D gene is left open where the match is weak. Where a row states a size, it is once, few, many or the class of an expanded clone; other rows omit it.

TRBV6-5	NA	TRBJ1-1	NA	TGTGCCAGCAGTAGACAGGACAGCTCGATTTTCTTT	CASSRQDSSIFF
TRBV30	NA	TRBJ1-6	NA	TGTGCCTGGAGTTCAGGGGTCAATTCACCCCTCCACTTT	CAWSSGVNSPLHF
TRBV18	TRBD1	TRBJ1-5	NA	TGTGCCAGCTCCCCCGGGACAGGGGGGACGTGGCCCCAGCATTTT	CASSPGTGGTWPQHF
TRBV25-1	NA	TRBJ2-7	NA	TGTGCCAGCAGTGAATGGGGCGGGCAGGGGAAGGACGAGCAGTACTTC	CASSEWGGQGKDEQYF
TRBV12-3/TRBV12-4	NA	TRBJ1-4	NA	TGTGCCAGCAGTTTATTACAGAATGAAAAACTGTTTTTT	CASSLLQNEKLFF
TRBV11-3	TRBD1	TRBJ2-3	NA	TGTGCCAGCAGCGTCTCGAAGGGACAGGGGGGGGATACGCAGTATTTT	CASSVSKGQGGDTQYF
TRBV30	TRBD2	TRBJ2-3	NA	TGTGCCTGGAGGCTAGCGGGGGGCACAGATACGCAGTATTTT	CAWRLAGGTDTQYF
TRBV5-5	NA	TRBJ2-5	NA	TGTGCCAGCAGCTTGGAAGCGGCGGGGTCAGGTCAAGAGACCCAGTACTTC	CASSLEAAGSGQETQYF
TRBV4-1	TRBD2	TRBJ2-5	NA	TGCGCCAGCAGCCAAGACGGGACTAGGGGAAAGACCCAGTACTTC	CASSQDGTRGKTQYF
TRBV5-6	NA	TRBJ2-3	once	TGTGCCAGCAGCTTTGGGGGGGCAGGAGATACGCAGTATTTT	CASSFGGAGDTQYF
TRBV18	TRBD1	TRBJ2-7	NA	TGTGCCAGCTCCCTGGACAGGGGGCTTCACGAGCAGTACTTC	CASSLDRGLHEQYF
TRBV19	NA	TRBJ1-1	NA	TGTGCCAGTGGCAAGGTGCCAGGGTCTGAAGCTTTCTTT	CASGKVPGSEAFF
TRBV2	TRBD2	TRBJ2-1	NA	TGTGCCAGCAGGTCTCCCCTAGCGGGGGTTCGTGAGCAGTTCTTC	CASRSPLAGVREQFF
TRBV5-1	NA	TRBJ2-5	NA	TGCGCCAGCAGCCCTACAGGGTGGGGAGAGACCCAGTACTTC	CASSPTGWGETQYF
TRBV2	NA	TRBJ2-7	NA	TGTGCCAGCAGTGGAATGACTAGTCTCGAGCAGTACTTC	CASSGMTSLEQYF
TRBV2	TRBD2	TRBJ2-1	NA	TGTGCCAGCAGTGAAGTCAGTTGGGCTAGCGGGGTCCAGAGCTCCTACAATGAGCAGTTCTTC	CASSEVSWASGVQSSYNEQFF
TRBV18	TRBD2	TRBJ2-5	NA	TGTGCCAGCTCACCACTAGCGGGGTCAGAGACCCAGTACTTC	CASSPLAGSETQYF
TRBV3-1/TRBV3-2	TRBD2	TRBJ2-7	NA	TGTGCCAGCCGATTAGCGGGGGCTAGGAACGAGCAGTACTTC	CASRLAGARNEQYF
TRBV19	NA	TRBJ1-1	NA	TGTGCCAGTAGCATTCCACGTTACCTCCGGGACACTGAAGCTTTCTTT	CASSIPRYLRDTEAFF
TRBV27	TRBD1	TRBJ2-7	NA	TGTGCCAGCAGTTCGGGGACAGGGGGATACGAGCAGTACTTC	CASSSGTGGYEQYF
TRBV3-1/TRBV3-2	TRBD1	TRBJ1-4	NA	TGTGCCAGCAGCTCCAGACAGGGCCCAACTAATGAAAAACTGTTTTTT	CASSSRQGPTNEKLFF
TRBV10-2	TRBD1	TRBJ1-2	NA	TGCGCCAGCAGTGACAGGGGGTCGGAGAACAGGGCGAAGTATGGCTACACCTTC	CASSDRGSENRAKYGYTF
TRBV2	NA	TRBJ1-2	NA	TGTGCCAGCAGTGCTTTGGGGCCTTCGAGCTACACCTTC	CASSALGPSSYTF
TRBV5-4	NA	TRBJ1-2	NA	TGTGCCAGCAACAAGGGGGGGCGAGCGTACACTAACTATGGCTACACCTTC	CASNKGGRAYTNYGYTF
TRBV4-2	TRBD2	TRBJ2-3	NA	TGTGCCAGCAGCCAAGGGCGTCTAGCGGGGGGTACAGATACGCAGTATTTT	CASSQGRLAGGTDTQYF
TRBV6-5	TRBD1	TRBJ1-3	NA	TGTGCCAGCAAGATGGACAGGGACTCTGGAAACACCATATATTTT	CASKMDRDSGNTIYF
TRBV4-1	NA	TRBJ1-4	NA	TGCGCCAGCAGCCAGCAACAGGCCCCTAATGAAAAACTGTTTTTT	CASSQQQAPNEKLFF
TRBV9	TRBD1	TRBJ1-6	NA	TGTGCCAGCAGCGGAGCCGGGGGACAGGGTTATAATTCACCCCTCCACTTT	CASSGAGGQGYNSPLHF
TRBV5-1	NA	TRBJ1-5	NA	TGCGCCAGCAGCTTAGGGACATCAGGTCAGCCCCAGCATTTT	CASSLGTSGQPQHF
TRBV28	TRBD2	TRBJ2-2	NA	TGTGCCAGCAGTTCCGGGACTAGCGGAAAGAACACCGGGGAGCTGTTTTTT	CASSSGTSGKNTGELFF
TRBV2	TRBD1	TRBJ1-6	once	TGTGCCAGCAGTTACGGGACAGGGGCCTCACCCCTCCACTTT	CASSYGTGASPLHF
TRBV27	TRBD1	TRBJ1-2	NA	TGTGCCAGCAGTGCCCTGGACAGGAACTATGGCTACACCTTC	CASSALDRNYGYTF
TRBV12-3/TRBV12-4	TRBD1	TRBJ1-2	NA	TGTGCCAGCAGTTATGGGGGGGGACAGGGAGAATTC	CASSYGGGQGEF
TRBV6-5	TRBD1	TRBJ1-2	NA	TGTGCCAGCAGTTACGCCCCGGGACAGACTAACTATGGCTACACCTTC	CASSYAPGQTNYGYTF
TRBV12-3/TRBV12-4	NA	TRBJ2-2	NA	TGTGCCAGCAGTTTTTTCCGGGGGGAGCTGTTTTTT	CASSFFRGELFF
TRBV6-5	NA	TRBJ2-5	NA	TGTGCCAGCAGTTACTCGAGACTGCCAGAGACCCAGTACTTC	CASSYSRLPETQYF
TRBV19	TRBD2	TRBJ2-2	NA	TGTGCCAGTAGACGTGGGACTAGCGGTGAGAACACCGGGGAGCTGTTTTTT	CASRRGTSGENTGELFF